The sequence of this T cell receptor (beta chain) was determined in a study of blood T cell repertoires in COVID-19. Study information: Researchers got acute and convalescent COVID-19 samples from the United States, Italy and Spain. T cells, B-cell-depleted T cells, or PBMCs provided the cDNA or gDNA that served as material.

In the authors' workflow: Amplifying reference gene primers gave estimates of nucleated cell counts. The table came from immunoSEQ multiplex PCR; TCRdb's copy has only in-frame clones and leaves some out. D and trimming were read from the DNA, whereas the V and J calls and clone size are those reported in that table. The data hold about 140,000 clones, with around 85% observed a single time. Losses at the gene ends were 4 bases for V and 2 bases for J; bases not matched to a gene: 7. CDR3 size: 15 residues. The germline CDR1 and CDR2 sequences are LGHDT and YNNKEL (reference sequence). Source material: peripheral blood. This receptor was identified in a man aged 45-65 years with acute or convalescent COVID-19. V is TRBV3-1 (or the pseudogene TRBV3-2) and J is TRBJ2-7; 8 bases are shared with TRBD1. The DNA for the CDR3 is TGTGCCAGCAGCCCTGCCGGGACAGGAACCTACGAGCAGTACTTC. Its translation is CASSPAGTGTYEQYF.